The 7 T cell receptor beta chains listed next were all sequenced from one sample in a study of sequential checkpoint blockade in melanoma. Measured with immunoSEQ multiplex PCR; TCRdb has only the in-frame clones, and not every one. The data contain roughly 34,000 clones, less than 90% of them singletons. The sample's treatment: randomized to nivolumab then ipilimumab (arm A) or the reverse (arm B). The sample was CD8+ T cells sorted from blood (inferred from file names), taken from a patient given nivolumab and ipilimumab in sequence. Receptors were obtained from a human donor with melanoma.

The rearrangement links TRBV4-3 to TRBJ2-7; 10 bases are a match to TRBD2. Germline V lookup: CDR1 LGHNA, CDR2 YSLEER. The ends lost 2 bases at V and 6 bases at J; junction bases unmatched: 1. The length of the CDR3 is 13 residues. CDR3 amino acids: CASSQLAGVEQYF. CDR3 coding DNA: TGCGCCAGCAGCCAACTAGCGGGAGTCGAGCAGTACTTC.

V gene TRBV11-2 combines with J gene TRBJ2-7, with 10 bases fitting TRBD1. The CDR3 runs to 17 residues. V was pared by 5 bases and J by 2 bases, with 12 bases of the junction left unmatched. In germline, CDR1 is SGHAT, CDR2 FQNNGV. CDR3 in amino acids: CASSQGGPGTGAYEQYF. CDR3 bases: TGTGCCAGCAGCCAAGGGGGTCCCGGGACAGGGGCCTACGAGCAGTACTTC.

The V and J genes are TRBV14 and TRBJ2-1, with 8 bases that match TRBD2. The germline gives CDR1 SGHDN, CDR2 FVKESK. V was clipped by 1 base and J by 1 base; unmatched bases: 6. This CDR3 region has 17 residues. The CDR3 reads CASSQGLAPKSYNEQFF. The DNA for the CDR3 is TGTGCCAGCAGCCAAGGACTAGCGCCTAAATCCTACAATGAGCAGTTCTTC.

The genes are TRBV27 and TRBJ1-4, with D possibly TRBD1 on 5 matching bases. Germline assignment: CDR1 MNHEY and CDR2 SMNVEV (reference sequence). Trimming removed 2 bases at V and 8 bases at J, with 12 bases between. This CDR3 comprises 14 residues. CDR3 amino acids: CASSLRQGHEKLFF. The CDR3 DNA reads as TGTGCCAGCAGTTTAAGGCAGGGTCACGAAAAACTGTTTTTT. The complete variable domain, with remaining parts taken from reference TRBV27 and TRBJ1-4, reads EAQVTQNPRYLITVTGKKLTVTCSQNMNHEYMSWYRQDPGLGLRQIYYSMNVEVTDKGDVPEGYKVSRKEKRNFPLILESPSPNQTSLYFCASSLRQGHEKLFFGSGTQLSVL.

The gene calls are TRBV4-1 and TRBJ2-1, with 13 nucleotides matching TRBD2. CDR1 MGHRA and CDR2 YSYEKL come from the germline V gene. CDR3 size: 17 residues. The V gene end was trimmed by 4 bases and the J gene end by 3 bases; junction bases not matched to a gene: 6. The CDR3 loop is CASSLGTSGAIYNEQFF. For the CDR3, the DNA is TGCGCCAGCAGCCTCGGGACTAGCGGGGCGATCTACAATGAGCAGTTCTTC.

This clone has a handful of counts. This chain connects TRBV19 to TRBJ2-2, with D hard to call. Germline V lookup: CDR1 LNHDA, CDR2 SQIVND (reference sequence). The CDR3 spans 13 residues. The V end was cut by 1 base, the J end by 7 bases, with 7 bases between. CDR3 coding DNA: TGTGCCAGTAGTATAGGGGCAGGCGGGGAGCTGTTTTTT. The encoded protein is CASSIGAGGELFF. The full variable domain, its missing parts supplied by reference TRBV19 and TRBJ2-2, is DGGITQSPKYLFRKEGQNVTLSCEQNLNHDAMYWYRQDPGQGLRLIYYSQIVNDFQKGDIAEGYSVSREKKESFPLTVTSAQKNPTAFYLCASSIGAGGELFFGEGSRLTVL.

This chain uses TRBV28 with TRBJ1-3; D is ambiguous. The ends were cut back, 2 bases at V and 0 bases at J, with 8 bases in the middle. CDR1 is MDHEN and CDR2 is SYDVKM in the germline V gene. This CDR3 spans 15 amino acids. CDR3 loop: CASSLRRFSGNTIYF. DNA of the CDR3: TGTGCCAGCAGTTTACGGCGGTTCTCTGGAAACACCATATATTTT.